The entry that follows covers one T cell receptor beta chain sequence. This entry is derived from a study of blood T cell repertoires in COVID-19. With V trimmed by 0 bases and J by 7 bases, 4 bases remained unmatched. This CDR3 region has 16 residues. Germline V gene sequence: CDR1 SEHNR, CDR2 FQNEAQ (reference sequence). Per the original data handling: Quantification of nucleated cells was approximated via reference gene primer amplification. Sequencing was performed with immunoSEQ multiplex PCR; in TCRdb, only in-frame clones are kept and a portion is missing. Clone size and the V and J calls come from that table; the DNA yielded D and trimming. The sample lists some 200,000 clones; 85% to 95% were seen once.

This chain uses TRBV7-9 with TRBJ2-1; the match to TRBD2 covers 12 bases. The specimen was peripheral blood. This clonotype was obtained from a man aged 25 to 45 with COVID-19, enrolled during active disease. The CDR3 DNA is TGTGCCAGCAGCTTAGCCGGACTAGCGGGGTTTAATGAGCAGTTCTTC. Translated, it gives CASSLAGLAGFNEQFF.